The source of this T cell receptor (beta chain) is a study of vaccination and CD4 T cells after COVID-19. Treatment: roughly nine-day PBMC culture with coronavirus spike peptide pools or control peptides (ViraFEST assay). As regards this clonotype: Its antigen is as yet unknown.

V dropped 6 bases and J dropped 9; count of bases not matched to a gene: 8. The CDR3 is 13 amino acids. CDR1 and CDR2 from the germline V gene are MNHEY and SVGEGT. Cultured CD4+ T-cell DNA underwent Oncomine TCR Beta short-read sequencing. Using its own MiXCR run on the PCR reads, TCRdb lists one record per CDR3 protein. The sample holds 10,000 to 15,000 distinct CDR3 sequences, under 80% seen once. The clonotype comes from a human donor who had recovered from COVID-19. Sample: CD4+ T cells from blood, cultured in vitro. The V call is TRBV6-2 or TRBV6-3, the J call TRBJ1-5; 7 bases align to TRBD1. CDR3 loop: CASSALQGMPQHF. The CDR3 coding sequence is TGTGCCAGCAGCGCATTACAGGGGATGCCCCAGCATTTT.